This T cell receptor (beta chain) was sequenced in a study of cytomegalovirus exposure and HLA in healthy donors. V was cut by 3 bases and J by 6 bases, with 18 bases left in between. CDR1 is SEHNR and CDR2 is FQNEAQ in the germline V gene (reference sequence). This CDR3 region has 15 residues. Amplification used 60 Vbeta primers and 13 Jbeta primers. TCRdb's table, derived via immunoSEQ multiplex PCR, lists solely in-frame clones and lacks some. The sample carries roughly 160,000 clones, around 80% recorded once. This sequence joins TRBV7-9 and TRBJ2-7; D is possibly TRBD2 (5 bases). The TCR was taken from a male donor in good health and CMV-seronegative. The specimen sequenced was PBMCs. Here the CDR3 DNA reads TGTGCCAGCAGCTTGTTACCGCAGAGGACTTGCGAGCAGTACTTC. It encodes CASSLLPQRTCEQYF.